This TCR beta chain was captured by sequencing in a study of breast tumors, draining lymph nodes, adjacent tissues. Study outcomes and limitations: Tumor TCR diversity was below lymph nodes but above nontumor tissue. The data were judged consistent with most tumor T cells coming from lymph node and expanding in tumor.

This clonotype has only a few counts. Its antigen remains unknown. TCRdb passed the multiplex PCR reads through MiXCR, listing each CDR3 protein once. Among tens of thousands of distinct CDR3 sequences listed, 23% were seen once. This TCR came from a female donor with breast cancer. Some clones in this sample may be carry-over from other donors' samples. Sequencing was performed on breast tumor tissue.

CDR3 amino acids: CASSQDAGGKNIQYF. The CDR3 DNA reads as TGTGCCAGCAGCCAAGACGCAGGGGGCAAAAACATTCAGTACTTC. The rearrangement uses TRBV3-1 and TRBJ2-4; 7 bases line up with TRBD1. Germline V gene sequence: CDR1 LGHDT, CDR2 YNNKEL (reference sequence). The J segment lost 3 bases and the V segment lost 0 bases, leaving 2 bases of the junction unmatched. The CDR3 is 15 residues long.